The 28 T cell receptor beta chains below come from one sample, sequenced in a study of cytomegalovirus exposure and HLA in healthy donors (dated by TCRdb to the late 2010s). The library was produced with the immunoSEQ multiplex PCR assay. Drawn from immuneACCESS, this table holds only the in-frame rearrangements with V and J called that TCRdb kept. Clones are partly lost; checked studies trace under half to an unresolved V gene and leave the rest unexplained. The sample table records about 64,000 clones; just over 90% of these occur just once. Over 1% of the sample lies in the top ten. The source material was PBMCs. Source of these receptors: a woman under 30 in good health and CMV-seronegative.

The chain has TRBV18 and TRBJ2-3; 11 bases align to TRBD1. V shed 2 bases, J shed 7 bases, and the junction held 5 bases outside the gene matches. Germline V gives CDR1 KGHSH, CDR2 LQKENI. This CDR3 region has 15 residues. CDR3 protein: CASSPWTGGENTQYF. The CDR3 bases are TGTGCCAGCTCACCATGGACAGGGGGCGAAAATACGCAGTATTTT.

The rearrangement uses TRBV6-4 and TRBJ2-1; TRBD2 agrees at 12 bases. From germline, CDR1 is MRHNA and CDR2 SNTAGT. V shed 5 bases and J 5 bases; nucleotides not matched to a gene: 4. CDR3 size: 15 residues. The DNA of the CDR3 is TGTGCCAGCAGTCCGACTAGCGGGGGCCACAATGAGCAGTTCTTC. It yields the protein CASSPTSGGHNEQFF.

The chain links TRBV13 to TRBJ1-3, with TRBD1 matching 9 bases. The CDR3 contains 22 residues. From germline, CDR1 is PRHDT and CDR2 FYEKMQ (reference sequence). Losses at the gene ends were 5 bases for V and 0 bases for J; bases not matched to a gene: 23. The CDR3 DNA reads as TGTGCCAGCAGCCCCACTTCCCCCGGGACAGGGACCGCTGAAAACTCTGGAAACACCATATATTTT. Protein sequence: CASSPTSPGTGTAENSGNTIYF. Complete variable domain (other parts from reference TRBV13 and TRBJ1-3): AAGVIQSPRHLIKEKRETATLKCYPIPRHDTVYWYQQGPGQDPQFLISFYEKMQSDKGSIPDRFSAQQFSDYHSELNMSSLELGDSALYFCASSPTSPGTGTAENSGNTIYFGEGSWLTVV.

This chain links TRBV7-6 with TRBJ2-1, with 12 bases aligning to TRBD1. This CDR3 spans 14 amino acids. Germline loops: CDR1 SGHVS, CDR2 FNYEAQ. The junction had 0 bases not matched to a gene; V was cut back by 1 base and J by 8 bases. The CDR3 coding sequence is TGTGCCAGCAGCTTAGGGGACAGGGGGCATGAGCAGTTCTTC. Its protein product is CASSLGDRGHEQFF.

This clone was seen once. V is TRBV28 and J is TRBJ2-4; D is possibly TRBD2 (5 bases). Trimming cost V 5 bases and J 7 bases, with 9 bases left between them. Germline loops: CDR1 MDHEN, CDR2 SYDVKM. This CDR3 spans 12 amino acids. The CDR3: CASSVRTNIQYF. The CDR3 DNA reads as TGTGCCAGCAGTGTCAGGACTAACATTCAGTACTTC.

The chain employs TRBV6-5 and TRBJ2-6, with a tentative D call TRBD2 (5 bases). Trimming removed 2 bases from V and 2 bases from J, with 10 bases in between. From germline, CDR1 is MNHEY and CDR2 SVGAGI. The CDR3 covers 16 residues. The CDR3 reads CASSYRGLTGANVLTF. CDR3 in DNA: TGTGCCAGCAGTTACCGGGGATTGACTGGGGCCAACGTCCTGACTTTC.

The rearrangement links TRBV27 to TRBJ2-7, with D perhaps matching TRBD2 (5 bases). In germline, CDR1 is MNHEY, CDR2 SMNVEV (reference sequence). This CDR3 has 15 residues. V was pared by 0 bases and J by 0 bases, with 9 bases between. The CDR3 bases are TGTGCCAGCAGTTTATCGGGAGACCCCTCCTACGAGCAGTACTTC. It yields the protein CASSLSGDPSYEQYF.

The chain uses TRBV7-2 and TRBJ2-3; 9 positions agree with TRBD2. The V and J ends lost 0 bases and 0 bases, in that order; junction bases with no gene match: 13. The CDR3 sequence is 20 residues long. The germline V gene has CDR1 SGHTA and CDR2 FQGNSA. For the CDR3, the DNA is TGTGCCAGCAGCTTAGCATCCCCCTTAGTTAGCGGGGGTAGCACAGATACGCAGTATTTT. This sequence encodes CASSLASPLVSGGSTDTQYF.

The genes are TRBV5-1 and TRBJ2-7; D is unclear. The germline gives CDR1 SGHRS, CDR2 YFSETQ. Deletions cut 3 bases from V and 0 bases from J, with 13 bases between. This CDR3 is built from 15 residues. The chain's CDR3 is CASSYDTHASYEQYF. The CDR3 coding sequence is TGCGCCAGCAGCTACGACACTCACGCCTCCTACGAGCAGTACTTC. Looking up the rest from reference TRBV5-1 and TRBJ2-7 gives the full variable domain: KAGVTQTPRYLIKTRGQQVTLSCSPISGHRSVSWYQQTPGQGLQFLFEYFSETQRNKGNFPGRFSGRQFSNSRSEMNVSTLELGDSALYLCASSYDTHASYEQYFGPGTRLTVT.

This chain joins TRBV10-3 and TRBJ1-1; 9 bases map to TRBD1. The length of the CDR3 is 16 residues. V was clipped by 0 bases and J by 4 bases; unmatched bases: 6. Germline V lookup: CDR1 ENHRY, CDR2 SYGVKD. This chain's CDR3 is CAISESGQGLGTEAFF. The DNA of the CDR3 is TGTGCCATCAGTGAGTCTGGACAGGGGCTGGGCACTGAAGCTTTCTTT.

The genes are TRBV15 and TRBJ1-4; 7 bases fit TRBD1. CDR3 length: 15 amino acids. The germline CDR1 and CDR2 sequences are LNHNV and YYDKDF (reference sequence). J lost 2 bases, V lost 5 bases, and 5 bases had no gene match. CDR3 region: CATSRKGQTNEKLFF. In nucleotides, the CDR3 is TGTGCCACCAGCCGAAAGGGACAGACTAATGAAAAACTGTTTTTT.

The J gene is TRBJ2-2, the V gene TRBV13; D not certain. The CDR3 sequence is 13 residues long. From germline, CDR1 is PRHDT and CDR2 FYEKMQ (reference sequence). Trimming shortened V by 10 bases and J by 0 bases, and 9 bases separated the two germline ends. This CDR3 reads CATNTPNTGELFF. CDR3 nucleotide sequence: TGTGCCACCAACACCCCGAACACCGGGGAGCTGTTTTTT.

V and J are TRBV27 and TRBJ1-5; the match to TRBD1 covers 9 bases. The germline V gene has CDR1 MNHEY and CDR2 SMNVEV (reference sequence). With V trimmed by 4 bases and J by 5 bases, 3 bases remained unmatched. The CDR3 sequence is 14 residues long. The CDR3 nucleotides are TGTGCCAGCAGTTCGGACAGGGGTTATCAGCCCCAGCATTTT. Residues: CASSSDRGYQPQHF.

V usage is TRBV11-2 and J usage is TRBJ2-1, with TRBD2 matching 8 bases. The trim removed 5 bases at V and 3 bases at J, leaving 6 bases unmatched. This CDR3 spans 15 amino acids. Germline loops: CDR1 SGHAT, CDR2 FQNNGV. CDR3 sequence: CASSDGRVGYNEQFF. CDR3 coding DNA: TGTGCCAGCAGCGACGGGAGGGTAGGCTACAATGAGCAGTTCTTC.

The chain employs TRBV6-1 and TRBJ2-1; TRBD2 agrees at 7 bases. Germline V gives CDR1 MNHNS, CDR2 SASEGT. This CDR3 spans 16 amino acids. The trim removed 1 base at V and 1 base at J, leaving 4 bases unmatched. CDR3 coding DNA: TGTGCCAGCAGTGAAGAGGGCGGGGGATCCTACAATGAGCAGTTCTTC. This sequence encodes CASSEEGGGSYNEQFF.

The gene calls are TRBV5-6 and TRBJ1-2; D is undetermined. Germline V gene lookup returns CDR1 SGHDT and CDR2 YYEEEE. V was shortened by 0 bases and J by 8 bases, with 14 bases between the two germline ends. The CDR3 extends over 14 amino acids. DNA of the CDR3: TGTGCCAGCAGCTTGGGCCGTTTGCGGCAAGGCTACACCTTC. Translating it yields CASSLGRLRQGYTF.

The V and J genes are TRBV9 and TRBJ2-7; 8 nucleotides match TRBD1. The CDR3 length is 15 residues. J gave up 5 bases and V 4 bases, and 11 bases lay outside the gene matches. CDR1 and CDR2 from the germline V gene are SGDLS and YYNGEE. The CDR3 nucleotides read TGTGCCAGCAGCCCAGGGGGCAGCCCTCGCGACGAGCAGTACTTC. The encoded protein is CASSPGGSPRDEQYF.

The chain has TRBV6-5 and TRBJ1-5; TRBD1 agrees at 8 bases. CDR3 length: 14 residues. Trimming at V came to 6 bases and at J to 7 bases, leaving 8 bases not matched to a gene. Per the germline V gene, CDR1 is MNHEY and CDR2 is SVGAGI. The CDR3 sequence is CASRSDRGGQPQHF. The CDR3 DNA sequence: TGTGCCAGCAGGTCCGACAGGGGAGGCCAGCCCCAGCATTTT.

V gene TRBV7-6 combines with J gene TRBJ2-7; D gene uncertain. The CDR3 extends over 12 amino acids. Germline V gives CDR1 SGHVS, CDR2 FNYEAQ. Trimming pared 4 bases from V and 12 bases from J, leaving 16 bases between. Written as DNA, the CDR3 is TGTGCCAGCAGCTCTCGACCCCAGGTAGTGTACTTC. Its translation: CASSSRPQVVYF.

The genes are TRBV5-1 and TRBJ2-7; TRBD1 matches 7 bases. CDR1 and CDR2 (germline): SGHRS, YFSETQ. Trimming removed 4 bases from V and 1 base from J; junction bases left unmatched: 5. The CDR3 runs 14 residues. CDR3 in DNA: TGCGCCAGCAGCCCGGGACAGATATCCTACGAGCAGTACTTC. Translation gives CASSPGQISYEQYF.

The chain employs TRBV28 and TRBJ2-3, with TRBD1 matching over 11 bases. With 5 bases clipped from V and 8 bases from J, the junction kept 12 bases outside the gene matches. The length of the CDR3 is 16 residues. Germline V lookup: CDR1 MDHEN, CDR2 SYDVKM. The CDR3 coding sequence is TGTGCCAGCAGTACTGCCGGGACAGGGGGTTCAGGTACGCAGTATTTT. Protein: CASSTAGTGGSGTQYF.

The chain employs TRBV4-2 and TRBJ1-1; the D gene is possibly TRBD1 (6 bases). This CDR3 is 15 amino acids long. CDR1 and CDR2 from the germline V gene are LGHNA and YNFKEQ. The V end was cut by 0 bases, the J end by 6 bases, with 14 bases between. The CDR3 loop reads CASSQERQGFAEAFF. CDR3 nucleotide sequence: TGTGCCAGCAGCCAAGAACGTCAGGGGTTTGCTGAAGCTTTCTTT.

This chain connects TRBV9 to TRBJ2-3; the D gene is possibly TRBD1 (5 bases). Germline CDR1 and CDR2: SGDLS and YYNGEE. The length of the CDR3 is 13 residues. V gave up 2 bases and J gave up 6 bases, with 10 bases separating them. The CDR3 DNA is TGTGCCAGCAGCGTGGTCAGGGCGGATACGCAGTATTTT. It encodes CASSVVRADTQYF. The whole variable domain, remainder taken from reference TRBV9 and TRBJ2-3, is DSGVTQTPKHLITATGQRVTLRCSPRSGDLSVYWYQQSLDQGLQFLIQYYNGEERAKGNILERFSAQQFPDLHSELNLSSLELGDSALYFCASSVVRADTQYFGPGTRLTVL.

This clone was picked up one time. The CDR3, as DNA: TGTGCCACCCCGATACTTCGACAGTCTAGCACAGATACGCAGTATTTT. Encoded protein: CATPILRQSSTDTQYF. The chain recombines TRBV2 with TRBJ2-3; D possibly corresponds to TRBD1 (5 bases). This CDR3 contains 16 residues. Trimming removed 10 bases from V and 0 bases from J, with 20 bases in between. Germline V gene data show CDR1 as SNHLY and CDR2 as FYNNEI. The variable domain in full, completed from reference TRBV2 and TRBJ2-3, reads EPEVTQTPSHQVTQMGQEVILRCVPISNHLYFYWYRQILGQKVEFLVSFYNNEISEKSEIFDDQFSVERPDGSNFTLKIRSTKLEDSAMYFCATPILRQSSTDTQYFGPGTRLTVL.

This clone has just a few counts. The V gene is TRBV9, the J gene TRBJ1-2; possibly TRBD1 for D (5 bases). The CDR3 contains 13 residues. V dropped 7 bases and J dropped 4 bases, with 14 bases sitting between them. Germline V lookup: CDR1 SGDLS, CDR2 YYNGEE. The CDR3: CASQGIGRYGYTF. The CDR3 DNA follows: TGTGCCAGCCAGGGAATAGGGCGCTATGGCTACACCTTC. The full variable domain, with the rest looked up from reference TRBV9 and TRBJ1-2, is DSGVTQTPKHLITATGQRVTLRCSPRSGDLSVYWYQQSLDQGLQFLIQYYNGEERAKGNILERFSAQQFPDLHSELNLSSLELGDSALYFCASQGIGRYGYTFGSGTRLTVV.

V and J are TRBV4-1 and TRBJ1-2, with TRBD1 identical over 7 bases. Germline CDR1 and CDR2: MGHRA and YSYEKL. V was pared by 4 bases and J by 7 bases, with 21 bases of the junction left unmatched. The CDR3 runs 18 residues. This CDR3 reads CASSRRLPFDQGEVGYTF. DNA of the CDR3: TGCGCCAGCAGCCGTCGACTACCTTTTGACCAGGGGGAGGTTGGCTACACCTTC.

The table lists this clone with a count of one. The rearrangement links TRBV5-1 to TRBJ2-7, with TRBD1 identical over 10 bases. Per the germline V gene, CDR1 is SGHRS and CDR2 is YFSETQ. The trim removed 2 bases at V and 6 bases at J, leaving 5 bases unmatched. The CDR3 is 14 residues long. CDR3 amino acids: CASSLPGTGAEQYF. For the CDR3, the DNA is TGCGCCAGCAGCTTACCCGGGACAGGGGCCGAGCAGTACTTC.

In regard to this clone: Other DNA sequences in this sample translate to the same CDR3. The chain employs TRBV18 and TRBJ2-7; 10 nucleotides line up with TRBD1. The V and J ends lost 3 bases and 2 bases, in that order; junction bases with no gene match: 1. This CDR3 region has 14 residues. Germline assignment: CDR1 KGHSH and CDR2 LQKENI. The CDR3 is CASSPGQGPYEQYF. CDR3 coding DNA: TGTGCCAGCTCACCGGGACAGGGGCCCTACGAGCAGTACTTC.